This is a list of T cell receptor beta chains from one sample in a study of T cells in Graves' hyperthyroidism and ophthalmopathy. TCRdb re-called the multiplex PCR reads with MiXCR, one entry per CDR3 protein. Here the sample spans fewer than 450,000 distinct CDR3 sequences, around 15% being singletons. The sample was blood. The receptors shown here come from a man aged 50 to 59 with Graves' ophthalmopathy. The CDR3 runs from the conserved cysteine through the conserved F or W. The D gene is left open where the match is weak. Size is omitted from some rows. Given values are once, few, many or a class for expanded clones.

clone size	V gene	J gene	D gene	CDR3 DNA	CDR3 protein
.	TRBV7-9	TRBJ2-2	.	TGTGCCAGCAGCTTCGCCTCAGGGGATGCCGGGGAGCTGTTTTTT	CASSFASGDAGELFF
many	TRBV6-1	TRBJ2-1	TRBD2	TGTGCCAGCAGTGACGTCCTAGCGGCCCTCTCCTACAATGAGCAGTTCTTC	CASSDVLAALSYNEQFF
many	TRBV12-3/TRBV12-4	TRBJ1-1	.	TGTGCCAGCAGTTTAGAGACGAGGGCTTTCTTT	CASSLETRAFF
few	TRBV6-1	TRBJ1-5	.	TGTGCCAGCGGGGGAGGCTACAATCAGCCCCAGCATTTT	CASGGGYNQPQHF
many	TRBV5-1	TRBJ2-3	TRBD1	TGCGCCAGCAGCATCGGGACAGGGAAAATCAGCACAGATACGCAGTATTTT	CASSIGTGKISTDTQYF
many	TRBV25-1	TRBJ1-6	.	TGTGCCAGCAGTGAACGGGGGAGGAGCTCCTATAATTCACCCCTCCACTTT	CASSERGRSSYNSPLHF
few	TRBV20-1	TRBJ2-7	TRBD2	TGCAGTGCTAAAGAGACTAGCAAAGGCGAGCAGTACTTC	CSAKETSKGEQYF
many	TRBV27	TRBJ2-1	TRBD2	TGTGCCAGCAGTTTCCCCCACTTTTCGGGGGGCAATGAGCAGTTCTTC	CASSFPHFSGGNEQFF
few	TRBV7-2	TRBJ1-6	.	TGTGCCAGCAGCTTAGAAACCAATTCACCCCTCCACTTT	CASSLETNSPLHF
.	TRBV11-2	TRBJ2-7	TRBD2	TGTGCCAGCAGATATAGCGGGAGGGCCATCTACGAGCAGTACTTC	CASRYSGRAIYEQYF
few	TRBV10-3	TRBJ2-3	TRBD1	TGTGCCATCAGTGGACAGGGGGATTTCACAGATACGCAGTATTTT	CAISGQGDFTDTQYF
few	TRBV30	TRBJ1-2	.	TGTGCCTGGAGGGGGTCCAGCTATGGCTACACCTTC	CAWRGSSYGYTF
many	TRBV6-1	TRBJ2-7	.	TGTGCCAGCAGTAAAAACAGGGACTACGAGCAGTACTTC	CASSKNRDYEQYF
many	TRBV20-1	TRBJ2-4	TRBD1	TGCAGTGCTAGCTTGACAGGGGAAAACATTCAGTACTTC	CSASLTGENIQYF
few	TRBV6-5	TRBJ1-3	.	TGTGCCAGCAGTTACTTCGGGGGTAGTCGAAACTCTGGAAACACCATATATTTT	CASSYFGGSRNSGNTIYF
.	TRBV7-6	TRBJ2-5	.	TGTGCCAGCAGCCGAAGAGAGGCGGTAGCCTCCGTATTATACTTC	CASSRREAVASVLYF
.	TRBV20-1	TRBJ2-7	.	TGCAGTGCTAGAAACAGCAGAGCCTACGAGCAGTACTTC	CSARNSRAYEQYF
many	TRBV5-1	TRBJ2-7	TRBD2	TGCGCCAGCAGCGGGACCGGGACTAGCGGGAGGGACGTCTCCTACGAGCAGTACTTC	CASSGTGTSGRDVSYEQYF
few	TRBV4-1	TRBJ1-4	.	TGCGCCAGCAGCCAAGGGGCCAGGGTGGGAGAAAAACTGTTTTTT	CASSQGARVGEKLFF
few	TRBV10-1	TRBJ2-7	TRBD1	TGCGCCAGCAGTAGACCGGGACAGGAATCCTACGAGCAGTACTTC	CASSRPGQESYEQYF
.	TRBV20-1	TRBJ2-1	TRBD2	TGCAGTGCTAGGGTAGCGGGATTGTACTACAATGAGCAGTTCTTC	CSARVAGLYYNEQFF
many	TRBV7-9	TRBJ2-1	TRBD2	TGTGCCAGCAGCTTTGAAGGGACTAGACTCTACAATGAGCAGTTCTTC	CASSFEGTRLYNEQFF
few	TRBV12-3/TRBV12-4	TRBJ2-4	TRBD2	TGTGCCAGCAGCTCTAGCGGGAGAGGGGCCAAAAACATTCAGTACTTC	CASSSSGRGAKNIQYF
few	TRBV18	TRBJ2-1	.	TGTGCCAGCTCACCCGAGCGGGCGACGGGGCAGTTCTTC	CASSPERATGQFF
few	TRBV5-1	TRBJ2-1	.	TGCGCCAGCAGCTTCAACTACAATGAGCAGTTCTTC	CASSFNYNEQFF
.	TRBV29-1	TRBJ2-7	.	TGCAGCGTTGAAGATGTGAAGGCGGGGCAGCAGTACTTC	CSVEDVKAGQQYF
few	TRBV28	TRBJ2-7	.	TGTGCCAGCAGTTCCCCTCAGCTCGAGCAGTACTTC	CASSSPQLEQYF
.	TRBV20-1	TRBJ1-4	.	TGCAGTGCCGGCAGGTCTTGGAAACTGTTTTTT	CSAGRSWKLFF
many	TRBV3-1	TRBJ2-1	.	TGTGCCAGCAGCCAAGATTCGGGAGTCAATGAGCAGTTCTTC	CASSQDSGVNEQFF
many	TRBV2	TRBJ2-1	.	TGTGCCAGCAGTGAAGCGGTGTCCCCCGTGGTTGAGCAGTTCTTC	CASSEAVSPVVEQFF
many	TRBV7-8	TRBJ2-7	.	TGTGCCAGCAGCCGGCAGGCTAGAATCTACGAGCAGTACTTC	CASSRQARIYEQYF
.	TRBV9	TRBJ2-7	TRBD2	TGTGCCAGCAGCGTATCTGGGGGAGGGACCTACGAGCAGTACTTC	CASSVSGGGTYEQYF
many	TRBV10-1	TRBJ2-1	.	TGCGCCAGCAGTGACCATCAGACTCGCATTGAGCAGTTCTTC	CASSDHQTRIEQFF
many	TRBV6-1	TRBJ2-2	.	TGTGCCAGCAGTGGGGCCAGGGGACACGGGGAGCTGTTTTTT	CASSGARGHGELFF
many	TRBV5-1	TRBJ2-3	TRBD2	TGCGCCAGCAGCTTGGGCAGCGGGGTGGATACGCAGTATTTT	CASSLGSGVDTQYF
few	TRBV28	TRBJ1-2	.	TGTGCCAGCAGTTCGCCAGGAATCGGCGGCTATGGCTACACCTTC	CASSSPGIGGYGYTF
few	TRBV7-9	TRBJ1-4	.	TGTGCCAGCAGCTTAGGATGGGAAAAACTGTTTTTT	CASSLGWEKLFF
few	TRBV5-1	TRBJ2-7	TRBD1	TGCGCCAGCAGCTTGGCGCACCGGGACAGGGACGAGCAGTACTTC	CASSLAHRDRDEQYF
.	TRBV15	TRBJ2-2	.	TGTGCCACCAGCAGAGACGGACGACAGGCTACCCACACCGGGGAGCTGTTTTTT	CATSRDGRQATHTGELFF
many	TRBV12-3/TRBV12-4	TRBJ1-6	.	TGTGCCAGCAGTTTTTCGGGGACCTATAATTCACCCCTCCACTTT	CASSFSGTYNSPLHF
few	TRBV29-1	TRBJ2-5	.	TGCAGCGAAGCGGAGCCAAAAGAGACCCAGTACTTC	CSEAEPKETQYF
many	TRBV6-1	TRBJ2-1	.	TGTGCCAGCAGTCCTTCCGCCGGCAGCGGGCGGTACAATGAGCAGTTCTTC	CASSPSAGSGRYNEQFF